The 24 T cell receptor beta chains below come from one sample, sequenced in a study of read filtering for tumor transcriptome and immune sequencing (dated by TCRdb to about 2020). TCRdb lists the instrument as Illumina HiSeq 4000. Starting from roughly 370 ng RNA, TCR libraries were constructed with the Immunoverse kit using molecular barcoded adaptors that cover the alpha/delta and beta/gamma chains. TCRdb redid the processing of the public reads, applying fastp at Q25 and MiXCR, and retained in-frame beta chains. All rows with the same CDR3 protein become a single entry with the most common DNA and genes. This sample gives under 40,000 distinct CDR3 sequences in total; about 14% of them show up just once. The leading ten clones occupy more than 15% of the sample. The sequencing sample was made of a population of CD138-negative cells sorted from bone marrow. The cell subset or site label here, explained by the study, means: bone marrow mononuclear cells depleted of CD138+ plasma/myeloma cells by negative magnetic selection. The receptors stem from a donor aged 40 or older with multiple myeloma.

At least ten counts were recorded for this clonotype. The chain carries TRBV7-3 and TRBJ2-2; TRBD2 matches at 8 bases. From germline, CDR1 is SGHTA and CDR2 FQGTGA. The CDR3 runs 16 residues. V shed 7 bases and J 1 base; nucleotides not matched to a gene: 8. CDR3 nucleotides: TGTGCCAGCACCGTCCAGAGCGGGGGGAACACCGGGGAGCTGTTTTTT. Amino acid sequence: CASTVQSGGNTGELFF.

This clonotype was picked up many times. The CDR3 loop reads CSARDNSGVNSPLHF. The CDR3 bases are TGCAGTGCTAGAGATAATTCCGGGGTTAATTCACCCCTCCACTTT. The chain joins TRBV20-1 to TRBJ1-6; D not certain. Per germline, CDR1 DFQATT and CDR2 SNEGSKA (reference sequence). The CDR3 spans 15 residues. V dropped 0 bases and J dropped 6 bases, with 12 bases sitting between them.

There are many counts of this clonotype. Here the CDR3 reads CASSPYDYEQYF. DNA for the CDR3: TGTGCCAGCAGTCCCTACGACTACGAGCAGTACTTC. This chain connects TRBV28 to TRBJ2-7; D ambiguous. Per germline, CDR1 MDHEN and CDR2 SYDVKM. This CDR3 region has 12 residues. V lost 5 bases and J 3 bases, leaving 8 bases between the germline ends. Variable domain in full (rest from reference TRBV28 and TRBJ2-7): DVKVTQSSRYLVKRTGEKVFLECVQDMDHENMFWYRQDPGLGLRLIYFSYDVKMKEKGDIPEGYSVSREKKERFSLILESASTNQTSMYLCASSPYDYEQYFGPGTRLTVT.

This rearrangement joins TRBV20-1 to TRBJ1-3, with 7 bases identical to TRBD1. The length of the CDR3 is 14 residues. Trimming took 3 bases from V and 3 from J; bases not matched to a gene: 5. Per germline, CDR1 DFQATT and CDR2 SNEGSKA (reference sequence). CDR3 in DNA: TGCAGTGCTAGGGTAGGGGGCTATGGAAACACCATATATTTT. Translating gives CSARVGGYGNTIYF.

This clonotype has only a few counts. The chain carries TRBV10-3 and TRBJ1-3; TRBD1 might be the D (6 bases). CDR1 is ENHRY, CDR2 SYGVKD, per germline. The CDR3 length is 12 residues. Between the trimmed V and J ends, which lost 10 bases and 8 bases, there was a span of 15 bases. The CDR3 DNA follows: TGTGCCACAAGGACAGCGGGAGACACCATATATTTT. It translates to CATRTAGDTIYF.

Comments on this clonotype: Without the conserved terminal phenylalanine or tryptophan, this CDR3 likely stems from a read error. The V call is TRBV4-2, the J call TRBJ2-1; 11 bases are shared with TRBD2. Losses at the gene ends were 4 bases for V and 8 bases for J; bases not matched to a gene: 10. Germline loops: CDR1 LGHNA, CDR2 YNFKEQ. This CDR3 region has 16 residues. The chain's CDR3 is CASSPSSSGGHDEQFL. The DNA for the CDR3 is TGTGCCAGCAGCCCTTCGTCTAGCGGGGGGCACGATGAGCAGTTCCTC.

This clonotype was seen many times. In DNA, the CDR3 is TGTGCCAGCAGCGACTCGTTGAACAATGAGCAGTTCTTC. This encodes CASSDSLNNEQFF. The chain links TRBV9 to TRBJ2-1, with D hard to call. The CDR3 totals 13 residues. Germline CDR1 reads SGDLS; CDR2 reads YYNGEE. V was trimmed by 3 bases and J by 5 bases, leaving 9 bases between them.

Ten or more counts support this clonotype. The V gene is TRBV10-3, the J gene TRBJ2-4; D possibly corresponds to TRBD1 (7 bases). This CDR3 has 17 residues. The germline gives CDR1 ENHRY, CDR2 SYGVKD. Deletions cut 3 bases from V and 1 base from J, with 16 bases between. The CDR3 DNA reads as TGTGCCATCAGTGATACAGGGGTTGGAGGGGCCAAAAACATTCAGTACTTC. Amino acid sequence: CAISDTGVGGAKNIQYF.

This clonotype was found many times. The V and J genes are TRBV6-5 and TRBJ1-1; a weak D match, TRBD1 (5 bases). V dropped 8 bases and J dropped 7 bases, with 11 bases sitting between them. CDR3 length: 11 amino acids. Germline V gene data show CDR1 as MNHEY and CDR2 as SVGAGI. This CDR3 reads CASGRDVEAFF. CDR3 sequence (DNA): TGTGCCAGCGGAAGGGACGTTGAAGCTTTCTTT.

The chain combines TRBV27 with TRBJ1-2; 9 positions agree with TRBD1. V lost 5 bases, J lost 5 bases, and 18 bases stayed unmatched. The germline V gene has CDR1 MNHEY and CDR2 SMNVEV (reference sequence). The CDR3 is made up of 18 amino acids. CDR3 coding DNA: TGTGCCAGCAGTCTCCGAAACCCCCGGGACAGGGCATCTTATGGCTACACCTTC. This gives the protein CASSLRNPRDRASYGYTF.

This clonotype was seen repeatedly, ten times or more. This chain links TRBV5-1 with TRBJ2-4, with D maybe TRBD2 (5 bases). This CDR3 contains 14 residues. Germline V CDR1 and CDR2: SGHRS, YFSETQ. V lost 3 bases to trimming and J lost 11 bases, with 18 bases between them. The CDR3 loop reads CASSSRTESGFQYF. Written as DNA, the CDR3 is TGCGCCAGCAGCTCCAGGACTGAGTCCGGCTTTCAGTACTTC. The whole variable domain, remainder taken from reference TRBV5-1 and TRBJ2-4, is KAGVTQTPRYLIKTRGQQVTLSCSPISGHRSVSWYQQTPGQGLQFLFEYFSETQRNKGNFPGRFSGRQFSNSRSEMNVSTLELGDSALYLCASSSRTESGFQYFGAGTRLSVL.

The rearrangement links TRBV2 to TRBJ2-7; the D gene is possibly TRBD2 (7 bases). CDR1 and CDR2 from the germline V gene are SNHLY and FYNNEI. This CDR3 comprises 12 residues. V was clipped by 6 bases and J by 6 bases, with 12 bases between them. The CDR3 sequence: CASSGGRPEQYF. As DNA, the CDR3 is TGTGCCAGCAGCGGGGGGCGACCCGAGCAGTACTTC. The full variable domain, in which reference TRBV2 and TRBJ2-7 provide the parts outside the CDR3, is EPEVTQTPSHQVTQMGQEVILRCVPISNHLYFYWYRQILGQKVEFLVSFYNNEISEKSEIFDDQFSVERPDGSNFTLKIRSTKLEDSAMYFCASSGGRPEQYFGPGTRLTVT.

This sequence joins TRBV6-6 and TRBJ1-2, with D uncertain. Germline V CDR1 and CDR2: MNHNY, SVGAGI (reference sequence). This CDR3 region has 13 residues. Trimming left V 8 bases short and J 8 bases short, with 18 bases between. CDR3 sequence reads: CASETGVGSGYTF. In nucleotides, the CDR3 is TGTGCCAGCGAGACCGGGGTGGGGAGCGGCTACACCTTC.

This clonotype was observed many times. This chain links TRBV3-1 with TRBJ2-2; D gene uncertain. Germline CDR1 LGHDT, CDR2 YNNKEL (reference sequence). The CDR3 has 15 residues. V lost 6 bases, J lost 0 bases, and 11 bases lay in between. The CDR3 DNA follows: TGTGCCAGCAGATCCCCTCAGTCGAACACCGGGGAGCTGTTTTTT. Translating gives CASRSPQSNTGELFF.

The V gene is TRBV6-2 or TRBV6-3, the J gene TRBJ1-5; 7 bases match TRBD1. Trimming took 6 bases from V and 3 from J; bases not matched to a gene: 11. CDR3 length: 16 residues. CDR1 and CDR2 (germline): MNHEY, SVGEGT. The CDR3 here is CASRGQVVNNNQPQHF. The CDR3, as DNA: TGTGCCAGCAGAGGACAGGTGGTTAATAACAATCAGCCCCAGCATTTT.

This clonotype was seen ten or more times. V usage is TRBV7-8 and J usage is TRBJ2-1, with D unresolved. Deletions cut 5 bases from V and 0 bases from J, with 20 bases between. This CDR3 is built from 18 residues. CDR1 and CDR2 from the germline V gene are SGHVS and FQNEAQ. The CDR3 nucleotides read TGTGCCAGCAGCCCATACTTAAGTAACTCCGGCTCCTACAATGAGCAGTTCTTC. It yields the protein CASSPYLSNSGSYNEQFF.

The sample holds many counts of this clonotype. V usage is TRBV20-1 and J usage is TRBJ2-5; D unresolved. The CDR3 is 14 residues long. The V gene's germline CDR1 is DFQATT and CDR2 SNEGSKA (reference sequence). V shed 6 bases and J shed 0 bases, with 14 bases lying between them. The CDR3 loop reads CSAVQRVYQETQYF. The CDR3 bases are TGCAGTGCAGTACAGCGAGTGTACCAAGAGACCCAGTACTTC.

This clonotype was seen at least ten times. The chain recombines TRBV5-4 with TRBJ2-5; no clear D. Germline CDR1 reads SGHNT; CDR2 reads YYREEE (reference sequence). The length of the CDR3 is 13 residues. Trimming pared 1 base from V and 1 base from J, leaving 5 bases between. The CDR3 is CASSLQSQETQYF. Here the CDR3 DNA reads TGTGCCAGCAGCTTGCAGAGCCAAGAGACCCAGTACTTC.

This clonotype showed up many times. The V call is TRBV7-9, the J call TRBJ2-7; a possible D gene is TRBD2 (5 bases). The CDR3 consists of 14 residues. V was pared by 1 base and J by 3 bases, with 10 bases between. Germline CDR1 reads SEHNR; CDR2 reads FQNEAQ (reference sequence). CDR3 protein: CASSLVPGSYEQYF. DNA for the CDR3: TGTGCCAGCAGCTTAGTCCCGGGGAGCTACGAGCAGTACTTC.

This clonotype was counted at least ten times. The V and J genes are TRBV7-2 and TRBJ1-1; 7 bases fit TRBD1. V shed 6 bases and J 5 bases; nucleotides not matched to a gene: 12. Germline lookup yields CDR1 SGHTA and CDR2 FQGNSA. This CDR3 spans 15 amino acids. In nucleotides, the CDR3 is TGTGCCAGCAGTTTCAAGGGGGCGGGTGGAACTGAAGCTTTCTTT. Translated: CASSFKGAGGTEAFF.

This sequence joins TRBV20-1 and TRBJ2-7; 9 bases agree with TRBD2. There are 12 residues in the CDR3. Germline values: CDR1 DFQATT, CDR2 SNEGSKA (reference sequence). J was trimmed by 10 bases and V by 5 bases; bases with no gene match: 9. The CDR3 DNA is TGCAGTGCTCGCAGCGGGGGGTATATTCAGTACTTC. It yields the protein CSARSGGYIQYF.

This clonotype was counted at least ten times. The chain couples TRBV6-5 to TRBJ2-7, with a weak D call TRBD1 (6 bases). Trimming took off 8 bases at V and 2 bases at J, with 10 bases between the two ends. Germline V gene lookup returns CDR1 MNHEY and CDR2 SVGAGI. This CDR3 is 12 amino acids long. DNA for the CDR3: TGTGCCAGCCGGGACACCACCTACGAGCAGTACTTC. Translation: CASRDTTYEQYF.

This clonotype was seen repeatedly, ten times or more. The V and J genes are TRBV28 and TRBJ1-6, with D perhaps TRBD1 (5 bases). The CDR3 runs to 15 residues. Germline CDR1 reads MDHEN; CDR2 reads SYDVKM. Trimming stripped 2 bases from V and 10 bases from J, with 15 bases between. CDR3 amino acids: CASSLGAGKSSPLHF. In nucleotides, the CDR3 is TGTGCCAGCAGTTTAGGAGCAGGGAAGAGCTCACCCCTCCACTTT.

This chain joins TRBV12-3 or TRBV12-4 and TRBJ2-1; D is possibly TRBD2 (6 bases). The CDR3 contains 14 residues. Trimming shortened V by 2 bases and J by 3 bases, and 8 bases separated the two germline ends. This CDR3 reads CASSLQDYYNEQFF. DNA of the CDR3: TGTGCCAGCAGTTTACAGGACTACTACAATGAGCAGTTCTTC.